This passage covers 18 T cell receptor beta chains from one sample sequenced in a study of shared clonotypes between healthy human individuals. Only in-frame clones appear in the TCRdb table, and some are missing; sequencing was by immunoSEQ multiplex PCR. The sample has roughly 1 million clones, about 75% seen once. Sequences were obtained from memory CD4+ T cells sorted from blood. Subset in this sample: CD45RA-negative fraction. The receptors come from a man aged 18-30 years in good health.

The chain is built from TRBV11-2 and TRBJ1-2; a weak D match, TRBD1 (6 bases). Deletions cut 4 bases from V and 4 bases from J, with 16 bases between. This CDR3 has 15 residues. Germline V gene sequence: CDR1 SGHAT, CDR2 FQNNGV. In nucleotides, the CDR3 is TGTGCCAGCAGCTCTAACCCCGGGACACCCTATGGCTACACCTTC. This gives the protein CASSSNPGTPYGYTF. The whole variable domain, remainder taken from reference TRBV11-2 and TRBJ1-2, is EAGVAQSPRYKIIEKRQSVAFWCNPISGHATLYWYQQILGQGPKLLIQFQNNGVVDDSQLPKDRFSAERLKGVDSTLKIQPAKLEDSAVYLCASSSNPGTPYGYTFGSGTRLTVV.

Comment on this clone: At one of its ends the junction is not consistent with the germline gene, which may arise from a read error. The chain has TRBV7-7 and TRBJ2-3; D may correspond to TRBD1 or TRBD2 (6 bases each). CDR3 length: 11 residues. Germline CDR1 reads SSHAT; CDR2 reads FNYEAQ (reference sequence). This CDR3 reads CASSEGGTQYF. CDR3 sequence (DNA): TGTGCTAGCAGCGAGGGGGGTACGCAGTATTTT.

The chain combines TRBV5-4 with TRBJ2-5, with TRBD1 matching 9 bases. CDR3 length: 14 residues. V shed 0 bases, J shed 7 bases, and the junction held 4 bases outside the gene matches. Per the germline V gene, CDR1 is SGHNT and CDR2 is YYREEE (reference sequence). The CDR3 is CASSLGTGERTQYF. The CDR3 nucleotides are TGTGCCAGCAGCTTGGGGACAGGGGAAAGGACCCAGTACTTC. The full variable domain, rest sourced from reference TRBV5-4 and TRBJ2-5, is ETGVTQSPTHLIKTRGQQVTLRCSSQSGHNTVSWYQQALGQGPQFIFQYYREEENGRGNFPPRFSGLQFPNYSSELNVNALELDDSALYLCASSLGTGERTQYFGPGTRLLVL.

V gene TRBV7-9 combines with J gene TRBJ1-6; no firm D call. Germline values: CDR1 SEHNR, CDR2 FQNEAQ (reference sequence). CDR3 length: 18 residues. Trimming stripped 1 base from V and 10 bases from J, with 23 bases between. The CDR3 DNA follows: TGTGCCAGCAGCTTAGTTCGGCGCGGCCAACTATTGGGGTCACCCCTCCACTTT. Protein product: CASSLVRRGQLLGSPLHF.

This sequence joins TRBV11-2 and TRBJ2-2; D might be TRBD2 (6 bases). The CDR3 extends over 15 amino acids. Germline lookup yields CDR1 SGHAT and CDR2 FQNNGV. V was trimmed by 5 bases and J by 7 bases, leaving 17 bases between them. CDR3 residues: CASSPLGGMGGELFF. The CDR3 nucleotides read TGTGCCAGCAGCCCGCTGGGGGGTATGGGCGGGGAGCTGTTTTTT.

The V call is TRBV25-1, the J call TRBJ2-5; no clear D. Germline CDR1 is MGHDK and CDR2 is SYGVNS. Trimming shortened V by 4 bases and J by 1 base, and 7 bases separated the two germline ends. This CDR3 spans 13 amino acids. The CDR3 sequence: CASSGNFQETQYF. The DNA of the CDR3 is TGTGCCAGCAGTGGAAACTTCCAAGAGACCCAGTACTTC.

The chain links TRBV4-2 to TRBJ1-2, with D possibly being TRBD1 (5 bases). The CDR3 length is 15 residues. Germline CDR1 is LGHNA and CDR2 is YNFKEQ. The V end lost 4 bases, the J end lost 7 bases, and 19 bases lay between the germline ends. As DNA, the CDR3 is TGTGCCAGCAGCCCGCTCGAGGGGCGCGACATTGGCTACACCTTC. It encodes CASSPLEGRDIGYTF.

The chain links TRBV4-1 to TRBJ2-5; D perhaps matches TRBD2 (6 bases). The CDR3 totals 15 residues. Per germline, CDR1 MGHRA and CDR2 YSYEKL. The V gene lost 1 base and the J gene lost 4 bases, with 13 bases spanning the gap. CDR3 residues: CASSQADSRGETQYF. Here the CDR3 DNA reads TGCGCCAGCAGCCAAGCAGATTCGCGGGGAGAGACCCAGTACTTC.

In its sample, this clone was seen a few times. Within the sample, other DNA sequences also encode this same CDR3. The chain joins TRBV5-1 to TRBJ1-5; D ambiguous. Between the trimmed V and J ends, which lost 5 bases and 1 base, there was a span of 7 bases. The V gene's germline CDR1 is SGHRS and CDR2 YFSETQ. The CDR3 sequence is 13 residues long. As DNA, the CDR3 is TGCGCCAGCAGTTCGGGCAGCAATCAGCCCCAGCATTTT. As protein: CASSSGSNQPQHF.

This CDR3 reads CASSYRTRLYF. CDR3 nucleotide sequence: TGTGCCAGCAGTTACCGTACAAGGCTTTACTTC. V is TRBV6-6 and J is TRBJ2-4; D unclear. Germline CDR1 is MNHNY and CDR2 is SVGAGI (reference sequence). The CDR3 covers 11 residues. V shed 2 bases and J shed 16 bases, with 12 bases lying between them.

This chain connects TRBV2 to TRBJ1-5, with unresolved D. V lost 7 bases, J lost 3 bases, and 10 bases lay in between. Germline CDR1 SNHLY, CDR2 FYNNEI. This CDR3 contains 13 residues. The CDR3 region is CASTGNDNQPQHF. In nucleotides, the CDR3 is TGTGCCAGCACGGGGAACGACAATCAGCCCCAGCATTTT.

The chain couples TRBV6-4 to TRBJ2-5; possible D gene TRBD2, 7 bases. V was cut by 2 bases and J by 4 bases, with 14 bases left in between. Per germline, CDR1 MRHNA and CDR2 SNTAGT. This CDR3 has 15 residues. The CDR3 spells CASSDPGGLRETQYF. CDR3 DNA sequence: TGTGCCAGCAGTGACCCCGGGGGGCTGAGAGAGACCCAGTACTTC.

V and J are TRBV28 and TRBJ2-3; 11 positions match TRBD2. The CDR3 covers 15 residues. Trimming at V came to 5 bases and at J to 4 bases, leaving 5 bases not matched to a gene. Germline assignment: CDR1 MDHEN and CDR2 SYDVKM. The CDR3 DNA reads as TGTGCCAGCAGTCTTAGCGGGAGGGGGCCAGATACGCAGTATTTT. This sequence encodes CASSLSGRGPDTQYF.

The chain recombines TRBV25-1 with TRBJ1-4, with D tentatively TRBD1 (6 bases). The CDR3 runs to 16 residues. V was trimmed by 1 base and J by 8 bases, leaving 17 bases between them. Germline lookup yields CDR1 MGHDK and CDR2 SYGVNS. The CDR3 nucleotides read TGTGCCAGCAGTGAATCTCGATGGGGGGCGGGGGAAAAACTGTTTTTT. Protein product: CASSESRWGAGEKLFF.

This clone was counted a single time. This chain uses TRBV6-5 with TRBJ1-4; no reliable D call. The CDR3 is 12 residues long. V was shortened by 6 bases and J by 8 bases, with 10 bases between the two germline ends. CDR1 and CDR2 from the germline V gene are MNHEY and SVGAGI. As DNA, the CDR3 is TGTGCCAGCAGCTCAACTCGAGAAAAACTGTTTTTT. It yields the protein CASSSTREKLFF.

This clone has just one count. DNA for the CDR3: TGCGCCAGCAGCCGATGGACAGTAGGGGTGACGAACACTGAAGCTTTCTTT. Its translation is CASSRWTVGVTNTEAFF. This rearrangement joins TRBV5-1 to TRBJ1-1; D might be TRBD1 (6 bases). The CDR3 loop spans 17 amino acids. The ends were cut back, 4 bases at V and 1 base at J, with 20 bases in the middle. CDR1 is SGHRS and CDR2 is YFSETQ in the germline V gene.

The chain combines TRBV10-3 with TRBJ2-5; D gene uncertain. The V gene's germline CDR1 is ENHRY and CDR2 SYGVKD. The CDR3 consists of 13 residues. V was cut by 7 bases and J by 5 bases, with 14 bases left in between. The CDR3 loop reads CAITWAERETQYF. As DNA, the CDR3 is TGTGCCATCACCTGGGCAGAACGGGAGACCCAGTACTTC.

CDR3 protein: CASSFGVGFNSPLHF. CDR3 bases: TGTGCCAGCAGCTTCGGGGTCGGTTTCAATTCACCCCTCCACTTT. This chain joins TRBV5-4 and TRBJ1-6; D unclear. CDR1 is SGHNT and CDR2 is YYREEE in the germline V gene (reference sequence). V was pared by 2 bases and J by 7 bases, with 13 bases between. This CDR3 region has 15 residues.